A single T cell receptor (beta chain) is shown here with its context. The antigen remains unidentified. This sample was included in a study of response to subunit inactivated influenza vaccine. Via MiXCR, TCRdb re-called the RT-PCR reads, giving one row per CDR3 protein. The sample includes around 530,000 distinct CDR3 sequences, 12% seen only once; the top ten take 10%. Study-wide results and caveats: Each seasonal influenza vaccination, the authors suggested, recruits few new T cells.

The sequence was collected from a man aged 50 to 60 who received an inactivated influenza vaccine. This specimen consisted of PBMCs from blood, obtained on the day of vaccination.

In nucleotides, the CDR3 is TGTGCCAGCTCACCTCCGGGACTATCGATGGATACGCAGTATTTT. It yields the protein CASSPPGLSMDTQYF. The genes are TRBV18 and TRBJ2-3, with TRBD2 matching over 7 bases. V gave up 3 bases and J gave up 6 bases; unmatched junction bases: 9. The CDR3 has 15 residues. CDR1 KGHSH and CDR2 LQKENI come from the germline V gene.